This T cell receptor (beta chain) appears in the sequencing data of a study of blood T cell repertoires in COVID-19. Study background: Sample material is recorded as cDNA or gDNA derived from T cells, B-cell-depleted T cells, or PBMCs.

TCRdb's table, derived via immunoSEQ multiplex PCR, lists solely in-frame clones and lacks some. Found here are 150,000 to 200,000 clones, 70% to 90% of them singletons; the top ten hold around 6.6%. The V end lost 5 bases, the J end lost 2 bases, and 13 bases lay between the germline ends. Germline CDR1 reads SEHNR; CDR2 reads FQNEAQ (reference sequence). CDR3 length equals 15 residues. The receptor comes from a man in his forties or fifties with active or convalescent COVID-19. The material sequenced was peripheral blood. This chain joins TRBV7-9 and TRBJ1-5; weak D call: TRBD1 (6 bases). The CDR3: CASSPGGYGNQPQHF. The CDR3 coding sequence is TGTGCCAGCAGCCCGGGGGGCTACGGCAATCAGCCCCAGCATTTT.